This is a list of T cell receptor beta chains from one sample in a study of shared clonotypes between healthy human individuals. Clones were read by immunoSEQ multiplex PCR, and TCRdb kept only the in-frame ones, dropping some. The sample shows 800,000 or so clones, about 97% of them seen only once. The sequencing input was naive CD8+ T cells sorted from blood. The source of these receptors is a man in his thirties or forties in good health. CDR3s include the opening cysteine and the closing phenylalanine or tryptophan. The D gene is left open where the match is weak. Clone size appears in some rows only: once, few, many, or a class for an expanded clone.

j_gene: TRBJ2-1
abundance: .
v_gene: TRBV28
d_gene: .
CDR3aa: CASSFSRGNEQFF
CDR3nt: TGTGCCAGCAGTTTCTCAAGGGGCAATGAGCAGTTCTTC

j_gene: TRBJ1-2
abundance: .
v_gene: TRBV15
d_gene: .
CDR3aa: CATGTWLDGYTF
CDR3nt: TGTGCCACCGGGACTTGGCTTGATGGCTACACCTTC

j_gene: TRBJ2-2
abundance: .
v_gene: TRBV7-9
d_gene: .
CDR3aa: CASSQWGHSNTGELFF
CDR3nt: TGTGCCAGCAGCCAATGGGGACATTCGAACACCGGGGAGCTGTTTTTT

j_gene: TRBJ2-7
abundance: .
v_gene: TRBV11-2
d_gene: TRBD2
CDR3aa: CASSLWTSGSYEQYF
CDR3nt: TGTGCCAGCAGCTTGTGGACTAGCGGGAGCTACGAGCAGTACTTC

j_gene: TRBJ1-1
abundance: .
v_gene: TRBV29-1
d_gene: .
CDR3aa: CSEQGGADTEAFF
CDR3nt: TGCAGCGAGCAAGGAGGGGCTGACACTGAAGCTTTCTTT

j_gene: TRBJ1-1
abundance: .
v_gene: TRBV5-6
d_gene: .
CDR3aa: CASSLRGTTEAFF
CDR3nt: TGTGCCAGCAGCCTACGGGGGACCACTGAAGCTTTCTTT

j_gene: TRBJ2-1
abundance: .
v_gene: TRBV18
d_gene: .
CDR3aa: CASSPVETEQFF
CDR3nt: TGTGCCAGCTCACCGGTAGAAACTGAGCAGTTCTTC

j_gene: TRBJ2-3
abundance: .
v_gene: TRBV12-5
d_gene: TRBD2
CDR3aa: CASGFQTSGYTDTQYF
CDR3nt: TGTGCTAGTGGTTTCCAGACTAGCGGATACACAGATACGCAGTATTTT

j_gene: TRBJ1-1
abundance: .
v_gene: TRBV27
d_gene: TRBD1
CDR3aa: CASSPRQGSDTEAFF
CDR3nt: TGTGCCAGCAGTCCGCGACAGGGCTCAGACACTGAAGCTTTCTTT

j_gene: TRBJ2-2
abundance: .
v_gene: TRBV4-3
d_gene: .
CDR3aa: CASSQGGGEWNTGELFF
CDR3nt: TGCGCCAGCAGCCAAGGTGGGGGAGAGTGGAACACCGGGGAGCTGTTTTTT

j_gene: TRBJ2-7
abundance: .
v_gene: TRBV7-2
d_gene: .
CDR3aa: CASSFFGAGQRFGEQYF
CDR3nt: TGTGCCAGCAGCTTCTTCGGTGCGGGACAGCGGTTTGGGGAGCAGTACTTC

j_gene: TRBJ2-1
abundance: .
v_gene: TRBV7-6
d_gene: .
CDR3aa: CASSLLSSANLGPYNEQFF
CDR3nt: TGTGCCAGCAGCTTACTGAGTTCAGCTAATCTGGGTCCCTACAATGAGCAGTTCTTC

j_gene: TRBJ2-1
abundance: .
v_gene: TRBV7-6
d_gene: .
CDR3aa: CASRQSSGMGEQFF
CDR3nt: TGTGCCAGCAGACAAAGTAGTGGAATGGGTGAGCAGTTCTTC

j_gene: TRBJ2-2
abundance: few
v_gene: TRBV9
d_gene: TRBD1
CDR3aa: CASSVFSPRTGFTGELFF
CDR3nt: TGTGCCAGCAGCGTTTTCTCTCCGCGGACAGGGTTCACCGGGGAGCTGTTTTTT

j_gene: TRBJ2-3
abundance: .
v_gene: TRBV9
d_gene: TRBD2
CDR3aa: CASRPLAGADTDTQYF
CDR3nt: TGTGCCAGCAGACCCCTAGCGGGAGCGGACACAGATACGCAGTATTTT

j_gene: TRBJ2-7
abundance: once
v_gene: TRBV5-4
d_gene: TRBD1
CDR3aa: CASSLTGSYEQYF
CDR3nt: TGTGCCAGCAGCCTGACAGGGTCCTACGAGCAGTACTTC

j_gene: TRBJ2-1
abundance: .
v_gene: TRBV27
d_gene: .
CDR3aa: CASSYTGLRNEQFF
CDR3nt: TGTGCCAGCAGTTACACAGGGTTGCGCAATGAGCAGTTCTTC

j_gene: TRBJ2-7
abundance: few
v_gene: TRBV19
d_gene: TRBD2
CDR3aa: CASSISGGDYEQYF
CDR3nt: TGTGCCAGTAGTATATCGGGGGGTGACTACGAGCAGTACTTC

j_gene: TRBJ2-7
abundance: .
v_gene: TRBV27
d_gene: .
CDR3aa: CASSLSSDSEQYF
CDR3nt: TGTGCCAGCAGTTTATCTTCGGACAGCGAGCAGTACTTC

j_gene: TRBJ1-1
abundance: .
v_gene: TRBV18
d_gene: .
CDR3aa: CASSPDSTNTEAFF
CDR3nt: TGTGCCAGCTCACCCGACAGTACCAACACTGAAGCTTTCTTT

j_gene: TRBJ2-7
abundance: .
v_gene: TRBV11-2
d_gene: .
CDR3aa: CASSLDGWAESYEQYF
CDR3nt: TGTGCCAGCAGCTTAGATGGGTGGGCGGAATCCTACGAGCAGTACTTC

j_gene: TRBJ1-2
abundance: .
v_gene: TRBV5-1
d_gene: .
CDR3aa: CASSPKGQGHIFDGYTF
CDR3nt: TGCGCCAGCAGCCCCAAGGGCCAGGGGCATATTTTTGATGGCTACACCTTC

j_gene: TRBJ2-5
abundance: .
v_gene: TRBV10-2
d_gene: TRBD2
CDR3aa: CASSEPSRGRAKKTQYF
CDR3nt: TGCGCCAGCAGTGAGCCATCACGGGGGAGGGCCAAAAAGACCCAGTACTTC

j_gene: TRBJ2-7
abundance: .
v_gene: TRBV6-1
d_gene: .
CDR3aa: CASSEVQGSYEQYF
CDR3nt: TGTGCCAGCAGTGAAGTTCAGGGGTCCTACGAGCAGTACTTC

j_gene: TRBJ1-1
abundance: .
v_gene: TRBV5-5
d_gene: .
CDR3aa: CASSWGGGGAFF
CDR3nt: TGTGCCAGCAGCTGGGGAGGCGGAGGGGCTTTCTTT

j_gene: TRBJ2-5
abundance: .
v_gene: TRBV10-3
d_gene: TRBD2
CDR3aa: CATGTSGAQETQYF
CDR3nt: TGTGCCACAGGGACTAGCGGGGCGCAAGAGACCCAGTACTTC

j_gene: TRBJ2-1
abundance: .
v_gene: TRBV9
d_gene: .
CDR3aa: CASSGLVHEQFF
CDR3nt: TGTGCCAGCAGTGGACTTGTCCATGAGCAGTTCTTC

j_gene: TRBJ2-7
abundance: once
v_gene: TRBV14
d_gene: TRBD1
CDR3aa: CASSSYSDREKPYEQYF
CDR3nt: TGTGCCAGCAGCTCTTATTCGGACAGGGAAAAACCTTACGAGCAGTACTTC

j_gene: TRBJ2-3
abundance: .
v_gene: TRBV15
d_gene: TRBD2
CDR3aa: CATSTLTSGSRTDTQYF
CDR3nt: TGTGCCACCAGCACGCTGACTAGCGGGAGCCGCACAGATACGCAGTATTTT

j_gene: TRBJ2-1
abundance: .
v_gene: TRBV27
d_gene: .
CDR3aa: CASSLSTGTEQFF
CDR3nt: TGTGCCAGCAGTTTATCGACCGGGACTGAGCAGTTCTTC

j_gene: TRBJ2-1
abundance: .
v_gene: TRBV14
d_gene: TRBD2
CDR3aa: CASSQGLAAYNEQFF
CDR3nt: TGTGCCAGCAGCCAAGGACTAGCGGCCTACAATGAGCAGTTCTTC

j_gene: TRBJ1-5
abundance: .
v_gene: TRBV10-3
d_gene: .
CDR3aa: CAISEKASTQPQHF
CDR3nt: TGTGCCATCAGTGAGAAGGCGTCTACTCAGCCCCAGCATTTT

j_gene: TRBJ1-4
abundance: .
v_gene: TRBV7-9
d_gene: .
CDR3aa: CASSLVTGLATNEKLFF
CDR3nt: TGTGCCAGCAGCTTAGTAACAGGCCTTGCAACTAATGAAAAACTGTTTTTT

j_gene: TRBJ1-4
abundance: once
v_gene: TRBV10-2
d_gene: TRBD1
CDR3aa: CASRGTGAAEKLFF
CDR3nt: TGCGCCAGCAGAGGTACAGGGGCGGCTGAAAAACTGTTTTTT

j_gene: TRBJ2-3
abundance: .
v_gene: TRBV5-5
d_gene: .
CDR3aa: CASSLLASLFTDTQYF
CDR3nt: TGTGCCAGCAGCTTGCTAGCCTCACTTTTCACAGATACGCAGTATTTT

j_gene: TRBJ2-1
abundance: .
v_gene: TRBV28
d_gene: .
CDR3aa: CASSWETGDLYNEQFF
CDR3nt: TGTGCCAGCAGTTGGGAAACAGGAGACCTATACAATGAGCAGTTCTTC

j_gene: TRBJ2-1
abundance: .
v_gene: TRBV5-1
d_gene: TRBD2
CDR3aa: CASSLAGGTSGSIYNEQFF
CDR3nt: TGCGCCAGCAGCTTGGCCGGGGGGACTAGCGGGAGTATCTACAATGAGCAGTTCTTC

j_gene: TRBJ1-5
abundance: few
v_gene: TRBV2
d_gene: .
CDR3aa: CASSEGDSNQPQHF
CDR3nt: TGTGCCAGCAGTGAGGGGGATAGCAATCAGCCCCAGCATTTT

j_gene: TRBJ2-7
abundance: .
v_gene: TRBV4-1
d_gene: .
CDR3aa: CASSQDRGSEYEQYF
CDR3nt: TGCGCCAGCAGCCAAGATCGGGGTTCGGAGTACGAGCAGTACTTC

j_gene: TRBJ2-3
abundance: .
v_gene: TRBV30
d_gene: .
CDR3aa: CAWRSRVYTDTQYF
CDR3nt: TGTGCCTGGAGGTCTCGGGTGTACACAGATACGCAGTATTTT

j_gene: TRBJ1-1
abundance: .
v_gene: TRBV28
d_gene: .
CDR3aa: CASRRDTPWGAFF
CDR3nt: TGTGCCAGCAGACGGGACACCCCCTGGGGAGCTTTCTTT

j_gene: TRBJ2-7
abundance: .
v_gene: TRBV28
d_gene: TRBD1
CDR3aa: CASSSRDRGHEQYF
CDR3nt: TGTGCCAGCAGTTCCCGGGACAGGGGCCACGAGCAGTACTTC

j_gene: TRBJ2-7
abundance: .
v_gene: TRBV27
d_gene: TRBD2
CDR3aa: CASSSRLAAYEQYF
CDR3nt: TGTGCCAGCAGTTCACGACTAGCGGCCTACGAGCAGTACTTC

j_gene: TRBJ1-2
abundance: .
v_gene: TRBV10-1
d_gene: .
CDR3aa: CASSESTMAHGYTF
CDR3nt: TGCGCCAGCAGTGAGTCGACTATGGCCCATGGCTACACCTTC

j_gene: TRBJ2-7
abundance: .
v_gene: TRBV19
d_gene: TRBD1
CDR3aa: CASRGPTGHEQYF
CDR3nt: TGTGCCAGTAGGGGACCGACAGGGCACGAGCAGTACTTC

j_gene: TRBJ2-7
abundance: .
v_gene: TRBV28
d_gene: .
CDR3aa: CASSLRGGNEQYF
CDR3nt: TGTGCCAGCAGTTTAAGGGGAGGTAACGAGCAGTACTTC

j_gene: TRBJ1-2
abundance: .
v_gene: TRBV4-2
d_gene: .
CDR3aa: CASSQLSGTKTNYGYTF
CDR3nt: TGTGCCAGCAGCCAACTCTCCGGGACGAAGACTAACTATGGCTACACCTTC

j_gene: TRBJ1-2
abundance: .
v_gene: TRBV9
d_gene: TRBD1
CDR3aa: CASTDRAYGYTF
CDR3nt: TGTGCCAGCACCGACAGGGCATACGGCTACACCTTC

j_gene: TRBJ1-4
abundance: .
v_gene: TRBV7-9
d_gene: .
CDR3aa: CASSFVGLGNKLFF
CDR3nt: TGTGCCAGCAGCTTTGTGGGACTGGGAAATAAACTGTTTTTT

j_gene: TRBJ2-7
abundance: .
v_gene: TRBV27
d_gene: .
CDR3aa: CASSLGLLYEQYF
CDR3nt: TGTGCCAGCAGTTTGGGCCTTCTCTACGAGCAGTACTTC

j_gene: TRBJ2-3
abundance: .
v_gene: TRBV9
d_gene: TRBD2
CDR3aa: CASSDEGSSGSTDTQYF
CDR3nt: TGTGCCAGCAGCGATGAGGGGTCTAGCGGGAGCACAGATACGCAGTATTTT

j_gene: TRBJ2-7
abundance: .
v_gene: TRBV7-9
d_gene: .
CDR3aa: CASSLESGTLYEQYF
CDR3nt: TGTGCCAGCAGCTTAGAATCCGGGACACTCTACGAGCAGTACTTC

j_gene: TRBJ1-2
abundance: .
v_gene: TRBV13
d_gene: TRBD1
CDR3aa: CASSLGSGTGLPANYGYTF
CDR3nt: TGTGCCAGCAGCTTAGGTAGTGGGACAGGGCTCCCGGCTAACTATGGCTACACCTTC

j_gene: TRBJ2-1
abundance: .
v_gene: TRBV6-1
d_gene: TRBD2
CDR3aa: CASSEDLREGLVHEQFF
CDR3nt: TGTGCCAGCAGTGAAGATTTGCGGGAGGGCCTTGTCCATGAGCAGTTCTTC

j_gene: TRBJ2-1
abundance: .
v_gene: TRBV5-1
d_gene: .
CDR3aa: CASSAPQGFAYVSEQFF
CDR3nt: TGCGCCAGCAGCGCGCCCCAGGGTTTTGCTTACGTTTCTGAGCAGTTCTTC

j_gene: TRBJ1-3
abundance: .
v_gene: TRBV10-3
d_gene: TRBD1
CDR3aa: CAITPTGSGNTIYF
CDR3nt: TGTGCCATCACTCCGACAGGGTCTGGAAACACCATATATTTT